A single TCR beta chain is shown here with its context. Its antigen is as yet unknown. The data are from a study of CD8 T cells in ankylosing spondylitis. Study results and limitations: Disease-linked clones were reportedly significantly enriched in matched ankylosing spondylitis synovial fluid. Relatively rare in peripheral blood, disease-linked clones were also CD8+. A TCR beta motif made of eight highly homologous variants seemed typical of ankylosing spondylitis blood.

This CDR3 has 15 residues. CDR1 SGHAT and CDR2 FQNNGV come from the germline V gene. V was clipped by 8 bases and J by 2 bases; unmatched bases: 10. Construction of TCR beta libraries was performed using quantitative 5'-RACE with molecular barcodes. Each CDR3 protein gets one entry after TCRdb re-called the 5' RACE reads with MiXCR. The table lists hundreds of thousands of distinct CDR3 sequences, around 26% of them singletons. Sample: blood, either unsorted or a sorted T cell fraction (not recorded which). This TCR was recovered from a male donor with ankylosing spondylitis. The J gene is TRBJ2-3, the V gene TRBV11-2, with 7 bases matching TRBD2. In nucleotides, the CDR3 is TGTGCCAGCCAGGGAGTGGGAGGGCCCACAGATACGCAGTATTTT. Translated: CASQGVGGPTDTQYF.